Presented here are 30 T cell receptor beta chains from one specimen sequenced in a study of vaccination effects on CD4 cells after COVID-19. The antigens these receptors bind are not known. Pools of viral peptides were used by the ViraFEST assay to expand antigen-specific CD4+ T cells ahead of sequencing. Following a roughly ten-day culture, CD4+ T cells were purified. Nobody among the vaccine recipients had prior SARS-CoV-2 infection (nucleocapsid antibodies were negative). This table comes from immunoSEQ multiplex PCR, and its TCRdb copy is limited to in-frame clones, with some not included. The sample records about 27,000 clones, around three quarters being singletons. Sequencing used CD4+ T cells from PBMCs cultured with SARS-CoV-2 spike peptides, obtained before COVID-19 vaccination. The receptors originated from a human donor who received a COVID-19 vaccine.

This clone was observed a handful of times. V usage is TRBV4-1 and J usage is TRBJ2-2; the D is unclear. Germline V lookup: CDR1 MGHRA, CDR2 YSYEKL. This CDR3 has 16 residues. The ends were cut back, 3 bases at V and 10 bases at J, with 21 bases in the middle. The CDR3 region is CASSHDGFFGPAELFF. The CDR3 region has the DNA TGCGCCAGCAGCCATGACGGGTTTTTTGGTCCGGCGGAGCTGTTTTTT.

The chain uses TRBV19 and TRBJ2-7; TRBD1 agrees at 9 bases. The CDR3 is 18 amino acids. V gave up 3 bases and J gave up 3 bases; unmatched junction bases: 15. Germline values: CDR1 LNHDA, CDR2 SQIVND (reference sequence). In DNA, the CDR3 is TGTGCCAGTAGTATGAGCAGCGGGACAGGGTATCTGGGCTACGAGCAGTACTTC. Amino acids: CASSMSSGTGYLGYEQYF.

In its sample, this clone was seen once. This chain links TRBV7-9 with TRBJ2-7; 10 nucleotides align to TRBD2. CDR3 size: 18 residues. Germline V gene sequence: CDR1 SEHNR, CDR2 FQNEAQ (reference sequence). After removal of 7 bases from V and 0 bases from J, the junction contained 15 bases not matched to a gene. CDR3: CASTSGSGGPTSSYEQYF. CDR3 DNA: TGTGCCAGCACCTCAGGTAGCGGGGGGCCTACAAGCTCCTACGAGCAGTACTTC. Complete variable domain (other parts from reference TRBV7-9 and TRBJ2-7): DTGVSQNPRHKITKRGQNVTFRCDPISEHNRLYWYRQTLGQGPEFLTYFQNEAQLEKSRLLSDRFSAERPKGSFSTLEIQRTEQGDSAMYLCASTSGSGGPTSSYEQYFGPGTRLTVT.

This rearrangement joins TRBV7-6 to TRBJ2-2, with D perhaps given as TRBD1 or TRBD2 (5 bases each). The length of the CDR3 is 16 residues. Between the trimmed V and J ends, which lost 5 bases and 2 bases, there was a span of 15 bases. Germline CDR1 and CDR2: SGHVS and FNYEAQ. The CDR3 here is CASSLTGTTNTGELFF. The DNA of the CDR3 is TGTGCCAGCAGCCTTACTGGGACGACTAACACCGGGGAGCTGTTTTTT.

The chain carries TRBV6-6 and TRBJ1-4; 7 bases agree with TRBD1. The CDR3 has 15 amino acids. Per germline, CDR1 MNHNY and CDR2 SVGAGI (reference sequence). After removal of 5 bases from V and 8 bases from J, the junction contained 11 bases not matched to a gene. Here the CDR3 DNA reads TGTGCCAGCAGTCCACCGCCAGGGGGTAACGAAAAACTGTTTTTT. Protein product: CASSPPPGGNEKLFF.

J is TRBJ2-3 and V is TRBV5-1; TRBD1 agrees at 8 bases. This CDR3 is 14 amino acids long. V shed 5 bases, J shed 3 bases, and the junction held 5 bases outside the gene matches. The V gene's germline CDR1 is SGHRS and CDR2 YFSETQ. In nucleotides, the CDR3 is TGCGCCAGCAGATGGACAGGGCGTACAGATACGCAGTATTTT. Its translation is CASRWTGRTDTQYF.

CDR3 in DNA: TGTGCCAGTAGCCTGGGACGTCGGAGCACAGATACGCAGTATTTT. This encodes CASSLGRRSTDTQYF. The chain is built from TRBV19 and TRBJ2-3; D tentatively reads TRBD1 or TRBD2 (5 bases each). Trimming removed 6 bases at V and 0 bases at J, with 13 bases between. CDR3 length: 15 residues. The germline V gene has CDR1 LNHDA and CDR2 SQIVND (reference sequence).

The sample holds a few counts of this clone. The chain has TRBV10-1 and TRBJ1-3; no reliable D call. V gave up 0 bases and J gave up 2 bases, with 5 bases separating them. Germline assignment: CDR1 WNHNN and CDR2 SYGVQD (reference sequence). CDR3 length: 14 amino acids. The CDR3 is CASSESRPGNTIYF. In nucleotides, the CDR3 is TGCGCCAGCAGTGAGTCGAGACCTGGAAACACCATATATTTT.

This chain joins TRBV12-3 or TRBV12-4 and TRBJ1-2; D unresolved. This CDR3 comprises 13 residues. The ends were cut back, 3 bases at V and 3 bases at J, with 8 bases in the middle. CDR3 nucleotides: TGTGCCAGCAGTTTGGTGGACTACTATGGCTACACCTTC. This translates into CASSLVDYYGYTF.

This clone was seen a single time. The V and J genes are TRBV3-1 (or the pseudogene TRBV3-2) and TRBJ2-1; 14 bases map to TRBD2. Losses at the gene ends were 1 base for V and 7 bases for J; bases not matched to a gene: 3. Germline values: CDR1 LGHDT, CDR2 YNNKEL (reference sequence). CDR3 length: 16 residues. The chain's CDR3 is CASSQAGTSGSNEQFF. In nucleotides, the CDR3 is TGTGCCAGCAGCCAAGCCGGGACTAGCGGGAGTAATGAGCAGTTCTTC.

CDR3: CASSLGRREETQYF. CDR3 nucleotides: TGCGCCAGCAGCTTGGGCAGACGGGAAGAGACCCAGTACTTC. This chain connects TRBV5-1 to TRBJ2-5; D unresolved. This CDR3 spans 14 amino acids. Germline V lookup: CDR1 SGHRS, CDR2 YFSETQ. Trimming removed 0 bases from V and 3 bases from J, with 9 bases in between.

CDR3 region: CASSQDRTGEQFF. For the CDR3, the DNA is TGTGCCAGCAGCCAAGATAGAACCGGTGAGCAGTTCTTC. The chain employs TRBV4-2 and TRBJ2-1, with D hard to call. V was trimmed by 0 bases and J by 9 bases, leaving 9 bases between them. CDR3 length equals 13 residues. Looked up from germline, CDR1 is LGHNA and CDR2 is YNFKEQ.

The V gene is TRBV4-1, the J gene TRBJ1-1; 9 bases line up with TRBD1. The V and J ends lost 2 bases and 1 base, in that order; junction bases with no gene match: 8. The CDR3 contains 17 residues. Germline loops: CDR1 MGHRA, CDR2 YSYEKL. CDR3 sequence reads: CASSQTLGTGTNTEAFF. In nucleotides, the CDR3 is TGCGCCAGCAGCCAAACCCTCGGGACAGGGACGAACACTGAAGCTTTCTTT.

The V and J genes are TRBV19 and TRBJ1-2; a possible D gene is TRBD1 (5 bases). Between the trimmed V and J ends, which lost 4 bases and 8 bases, there was a span of 14 bases. The CDR3 runs 13 residues. The germline gives CDR1 LNHDA, CDR2 SQIVND (reference sequence). The CDR3 nucleotides read TGTGCCAGTAGTAAGACAGCCCGAGGGGGCTACACCTTC. It translates to CASSKTARGGYTF. The whole variable domain, filled in from reference TRBV19 and TRBJ1-2, reads DGGITQSPKYLFRKEGQNVTLSCEQNLNHDAMYWYRQDPGQGLRLIYYSQIVNDFQKGDIAEGYSVSREKKESFPLTVTSAQKNPTAFYLCASSKTARGGYTFGSGTRLTVV.

The chain has TRBV6-5 and TRBJ2-1; weak D call: TRBD2 (6 bases). The germline gives CDR1 MNHEY, CDR2 SVGAGI. The CDR3 length is 14 residues. V was clipped by 10 bases and J by 6 bases, with 19 bases between them. Here the CDR3 DNA reads TGTGCCACCACTTTTTCAGGAGGGTTCAATGAGCAGTTCTTC. Translation: CATTFSGGFNEQFF.

J is TRBJ2-3 and V is TRBV4-2, with a possible D match to TRBD2 (7 bases). The CDR3 is 18 residues long. CDR1 and CDR2 (germline): LGHNA, YNFKEQ. Trimming stripped 0 bases from V and 4 bases from J, with 20 bases between. The CDR3: CASSQDSGGRGGSDTQYF. The DNA for the CDR3 is TGTGCCAGCAGCCAAGATTCGGGCGGGAGAGGGGGGTCAGATACGCAGTATTTT.

This clone was counted a few times. The chain carries TRBV2 and TRBJ2-1; 9 positions match TRBD1. The CDR3 contains 15 residues. CDR1 SNHLY and CDR2 FYNNEI come from the germline V gene. V was clipped by 6 bases and J by 6 bases; unmatched bases: 9. The CDR3: CASSEGQGLRNEQFF. The DNA for the CDR3 is TGTGCCAGCAGCGAGGGACAGGGACTACGCAATGAGCAGTTCTTC.

This chain joins TRBV2 and TRBJ1-4; no definite D call. Per germline, CDR1 SNHLY and CDR2 FYNNEI. The CDR3 length is 18 residues. The V end lost 7 bases, the J end lost 8 bases, and 29 bases lay between the germline ends. The CDR3 DNA sequence: TGTGCCAGCACCAAGTCGGGTCCGGCGACCCGACTAAACGAAAAACTGTTTTTT. Its translation: CASTKSGPATRLNEKLFF.

CDR3: CASSPQGDGYTF. The CDR3 region has the DNA TGTGCCAGCTCACCTCAGGGAGATGGCTACACCTTC. J is TRBJ1-2 and V is TRBV18; a possible D gene is TRBD1 (5 bases). The CDR3 runs 12 residues. The germline gives CDR1 KGHSH, CDR2 LQKENI. Trimming removed 3 bases from V and 6 bases from J, with 8 bases in between.

This clone occurred once. The chain has TRBV29-1 and TRBJ1-3, with TRBD1 identical over 8 bases. The CDR3 covers 14 residues. Germline trimming cut 4 bases from V and 4 bases from J; bases unmatched to any gene: 6. Germline CDR1 is SQVTM and CDR2 is ANQGSEA. CDR3 sequence (DNA): TGCAGCGTTGGGGCAGGGGGCGCCGGAAACACCATATATTTT. This encodes CSVGAGGAGNTIYF. Using reference TRBV29-1 and TRBJ1-3 for the parts outside the CDR3, the full variable domain is SAVISQKPSRDICQRGTSLTIQCQVDSQVTMMFWYRQQPGQSLTLIATANQGSEATYESGFVIDKFPISRPNLTFSTLTVSNMSPEDSSIYLCSVGAGGAGNTIYFGEGSWLTVV.

This clone has more than one count but fewer than ten. The V and J genes are TRBV12-3 or TRBV12-4 and TRBJ1-2; D may be TRBD1 (5 bases). V was clipped by 3 bases and J by 6 bases, with 5 bases between them. This CDR3 region has 11 residues. CDR3 sequence: CASSFRDGYTF. The CDR3 DNA is TGTGCCAGCAGTTTCAGGGATGGCTACACCTTC.

V usage is TRBV19 and J usage is TRBJ1-1, with 8 positions matching TRBD1. The length of the CDR3 is 16 residues. The V and J ends lost 7 bases and 1 base, in that order; junction bases with no gene match: 11. CDR1 and CDR2 from the germline V gene are LNHDA and SQIVND (reference sequence). The CDR3 DNA is TGTGCCAGTACCCCCGGACAGGGAGGCCCGAACACTGAAGCTTTCTTT. This codes for CASTPGQGGPNTEAFF.

V usage is TRBV7-6 and J usage is TRBJ2-7; TRBD2 agrees at 9 bases. Germline V CDR1 and CDR2: SGHVS, FNYEAQ. Germline trimming cut 3 bases from V and 3 bases from J; bases unmatched to any gene: 6. This CDR3 has 15 residues. The CDR3 DNA follows: TGTGCCAGCAGCTTGAGCGGGGGGAATATCTACGAGCAGTACTTC. Protein sequence: CASSLSGGNIYEQYF.

This clone was recorded a few times. V usage is TRBV5-4 and J usage is TRBJ1-3, with D possibly matching TRBD1 (5 bases). CDR1 and CDR2 from the germline V gene are SGHNT and YYREEE (reference sequence). V was cut by 0 bases and J by 0 bases, with 10 bases left in between. The CDR3 is 16 amino acids. The CDR3 here is CASSLAGANSGNTIYF. DNA of the CDR3: TGTGCCAGCAGCTTGGCTGGGGCCAACTCTGGAAACACCATATATTTT.

The chain has TRBV10-1 and TRBJ2-7; 7 nucleotides match TRBD2. The CDR3 has 12 amino acids. From germline, CDR1 is WNHNN and CDR2 SYGVQD (reference sequence). Trimming at V came to 9 bases and at J to 9 bases, leaving 11 bases not matched to a gene. This CDR3 is CASSLSGMGQYF. The CDR3 DNA reads TGCGCCAGTAGTTTGAGCGGGATGGGGCAGTACTTC.

J is TRBJ2-1 and V is TRBV3-1 (or the pseudogene TRBV3-2), with D possibly matching TRBD1 (5 bases). Germline CDR1 and CDR2: LGHDT and YNNKEL (reference sequence). The CDR3 is 15 amino acids. The germline V and J ends were trimmed by 6 bases and 0 bases, with 12 bases remaining between them. CDR3 in DNA: TGTGCCAGCAGTTTGACAGATAGCTCCTACAATGAGCAGTTCTTC. Amino acids: CASSLTDSSYNEQFF.

This chain joins TRBV4-2 and TRBJ2-1; maybe TRBD2 (6 bases). Trimming removed 1 base at V and 4 bases at J, with 8 bases between. The CDR3 length is 14 residues. The germline CDR1 and CDR2 sequences are LGHNA and YNFKEQ. This CDR3 reads CASSQAGLYNEQFF. CDR3 nucleotide sequence: TGTGCCAGCAGCCAAGCGGGACTGTACAATGAGCAGTTCTTC.

The V gene is TRBV5-6, the J gene TRBJ1-2; 7 bases map to TRBD1. Germline CDR1 SGHDT, CDR2 YYEEEE. This CDR3 has 14 amino acids. Unmatched junction bases numbered 3, after V lost 4 bases and J lost 0 bases. DNA for the CDR3: TGTGCCAGCAGCGGGGACAGATCTAACTATGGCTACACCTTC. It codes for CASSGDRSNYGYTF.

The chain has TRBV19 and TRBJ2-5; TRBD2 might be the D (5 bases). The CDR3 contains 19 residues. V was cut by 1 base and J by 2 bases, with 23 bases left in between. Germline V lookup: CDR1 LNHDA, CDR2 SQIVND (reference sequence). The CDR3 nucleotides are TGTGCCAGTAGTATAGTGGTCCGGTCTCGGGGAACGGGGCAAGAGACCCAGTACTTC. It yields the protein CASSIVVRSRGTGQETQYF. Together with reference TRBV19 and TRBJ2-5, the CDR3 gives the full variable domain: DGGITQSPKYLFRKEGQNVTLSCEQNLNHDAMYWYRQDPGQGLRLIYYSQIVNDFQKGDIAEGYSVSREKKESFPLTVTSAQKNPTAFYLCASSIVVRSRGTGQETQYFGPGTRLLVL.

The rearrangement joins TRBV2 to TRBJ2-6, with no clear D. Trimming cost V 11 bases and J 0 bases, with 14 bases left between them. The CDR3 spans 15 residues. The germline V gene has CDR1 SNHLY and CDR2 FYNNEI. DNA of the CDR3: TGTGCCTGGGTGGACGGAAGCTCTGGGGCCAACGTCCTGACTTTC. Its translation is CAWVDGSSGANVLTF.